Listed below are T cell receptor beta chains from one sample, sequenced in a study of blood T cell repertoires in COVID-19. Libraries were prepared by immunoSEQ multiplex PCR; TCRdb keeps only in-frame clonotypes and omits some of them. This table holds about 260,000 clones, more than 80% found once. The sequenced sample consisted of peripheral blood. The receptors stem from a woman aged 40 to 55 with acute or convalescent COVID-19. Both conserved end residues are part of each CDR3. A D gene is named only where the DNA matches it firmly. Clone size is not always given. Where it is, it says once, few, many or a class for expanded clones.

j_call	clone_size	d_call	v_call	cdr3_nt	cdr3_aa
TRBJ1-6	NA	TRBD1	TRBV10-3	TGTGCCATCAGTAGAAAGGGGGCGGGCGATTCACCCCTCCACTTT	CAISRKGAGDSPLHF
TRBJ1-1	NA	NA	TRBV2	TGTGCCAGTCCCAGCCCAGCGGGGGCTGAAGCTTTCTTT	CASPSPAGAEAFF
TRBJ2-1	NA	TRBD1	TRBV6-2/TRBV6-3	TGTGCCAGCAGTCTTTGGACAGGGGGCTTGAATGAGCAGTTCTTC	CASSLWTGGLNEQFF
TRBJ1-2	NA	TRBD1	TRBV5-5	TGTGCCAGCAGCCCGACAGGGGGAGTAGACTATGGCTACACCTTC	CASSPTGGVDYGYTF
TRBJ1-1	once	NA	TRBV9	TGTGCCAGCAGCGTAGAGGCAGGGAACACTGAAGCTTTCTTT	CASSVEAGNTEAFF
TRBJ1-4	NA	NA	TRBV2	TGTGCCAGCAGGCAGGCTAATGAAAAACTGTTTTTT	CASRQANEKLFF
TRBJ2-1	NA	TRBD2	TRBV4-2	TGTGCCAGCAGCCAAGATGCCCTCGGACTAGCGGGGGGTTCTAGAGATGAGCAGTTCTTC	CASSQDALGLAGGSRDEQFF
TRBJ2-2	NA	NA	TRBV7-2	TGTGCCAGCAGCTTAACGCGGGAGAACACCGGGGAGCTGTTTTTT	CASSLTRENTGELFF
TRBJ1-5	NA	NA	TRBV12-3/TRBV12-4	TGTGCCAGCAGTATCGGGGGTCAGCCCCAGCATTTT	CASSIGGQPQHF
TRBJ2-5	NA	TRBD1	TRBV3-1/TRBV3-2	TGTGCCAGCAGCCAAGAGACAGGGGAAGGGGAGACCCAGTACTTC	CASSQETGEGETQYF
TRBJ1-2	NA	TRBD1	TRBV29-1	TGCAGCGTTGAAAGGGACAGGGGCTACACCTTC	CSVERDRGYTF
TRBJ1-4	NA	NA	TRBV19	TGTGCCAGTAGTATAGATCGGGATTCCGAAAAACTGTTTTTT	CASSIDRDSEKLFF
TRBJ2-1	NA	NA	TRBV21-1	TGTGCCAGCAGCAGATCCGGGACAGATTACAATGAGCAGTTCTTC	CASSRSGTDYNEQFF
TRBJ1-1	once	NA	TRBV19	TGTGCCAGCTCCATGACAGGGAACACTGAAGCTTTCTTT	CASSMTGNTEAFF
TRBJ1-1	NA	TRBD1	TRBV19	TGTGCCAGTACCTACGACAGGGGAGGGCAGAAAGCTTTCTTT	CASTYDRGGQKAFF
TRBJ2-6	NA	NA	TRBV7-3	TGTGCCAGCAGCATCAGGCCTTCTACCCGCTCTGGGGCCAACGTCCTGACTTTC	CASSIRPSTRSGANVLTF
TRBJ2-5	NA	TRBD2	TRBV7-7	TGTGCCAGCAGCGCCGGACTAGGGGATGTGGAGACCCAGTACTTC	CASSAGLGDVETQYF
TRBJ1-2	once	TRBD1	TRBV14	TGTGCCAGCAGCCAGGGGACAGTTAATGGCTACACCTTC	CASSQGTVNGYTF
TRBJ1-1	few	NA	TRBV29-1	TGCAGCGCTCGAGCTTTTACCACTGAAGCTTTCTTT	CSARAFTTEAFF
TRBJ2-1	NA	TRBD2	TRBV9	TGTGCCAGCAGCGGAGGACTAGCGGGGATCTACAATGAGCAGTTCTTC	CASSGGLAGIYNEQFF
TRBJ2-3	NA	NA	TRBV3-1/TRBV3-2	TGTGCCAGCAGCCAAGAGTTAGGAGGGACCCCAGATACGCAGTATTTT	CASSQELGGTPDTQYF
TRBJ1-5	NA	TRBD1	TRBV6-5	TGTGCCAGCAGTTACTCGCCGACAGGGGCTTTACAGCCCCAGCATTTT	CASSYSPTGALQPQHF
TRBJ2-2	NA	TRBD1	TRBV24-1	TGTGCCACCCTTGCCGGGACAGGATCCACCGGGGAGCTGTTTTTT	CATLAGTGSTGELFF
TRBJ1-2	NA	NA	TRBV7-9	TGTGCCAGCAGCTTATTTTCCTCCATCCCCCCGGCTAACTATGGCTACACCTTC	CASSLFSSIPPANYGYTF
TRBJ2-6	once	NA	TRBV11-2	TGTGCCAGCAGCTTATTTACAGGGGACTTCTCTGGGGCCAACGTCCTGACTTTC	CASSLFTGDFSGANVLTF
TRBJ1-1	NA	NA	TRBV30	TGTGCCTGGAGCTTTGGTCAGGCCGAAGCTTTCTTT	CAWSFGQAEAFF
TRBJ2-3	NA	NA	TRBV6-2/TRBV6-3	TGTGCCAGCAGTTACTCGAGACAGCATATTAGCACAGATACGCAGTATTTT	CASSYSRQHISTDTQYF
TRBJ1-2	NA	TRBD1	TRBV18	TGTGCCAGCTCACTAGAAAGGGACAGGGGGCAGGTTGGCGGCTACACCTTC	CASSLERDRGQVGGYTF
TRBJ1-4	NA	TRBD1	TRBV24-1	TGTGCCACCAGTCATTCCGGACAGGCAACTAATGAAAAACTGTTTTTT	CATSHSGQATNEKLFF
TRBJ2-2	NA	TRBD1	TRBV6-4	TGTGCCAGCAGTCCGGACAGGGGGCGCACCGGGGAGCTGTTTTTT	CASSPDRGRTGELFF
TRBJ1-3	NA	NA	TRBV2	TGTGCCAGCAGTGAAGCAAGGGGGATCTCTGGAAACACCATATATTTT	CASSEARGISGNTIYF
TRBJ2-1	NA	NA	TRBV7-6	TGTGCCAGCAGCTCCAGGAGGGGTGTGTACAATGAGCAGTTCTTC	CASSSRRGVYNEQFF
TRBJ1-6	NA	TRBD1	TRBV18	TGTGCCAGCTCACCTTTCTCAGGGACAGGGCACTCACCCCTCCACTTT	CASSPFSGTGHSPLHF
TRBJ1-1	NA	TRBD1	TRBV11-2	TGTGCCAGCAGCTTAGGGGAGGGACAGGGGCTAGGGACTGAAGCTTTCTTT	CASSLGEGQGLGTEAFF
TRBJ2-2	NA	TRBD1	TRBV5-1	TGCGCCAGCAGCTTGAAGACAGGGCACACCGGGGAGCTGTTTTTT	CASSLKTGHTGELFF
TRBJ1-2	NA	NA	TRBV6-1	TGTGCCAGCAGTGAAATCGGGGATCAGGGCTACACCTTC	CASSEIGDQGYTF
TRBJ1-1	once	NA	TRBV27	TGTGCCAGCAGCTTATGGGGCAGGGGCCTCCTCTTATCCACTGAAGCTTTCTTT	CASSLWGRGLLLSTEAFF
TRBJ1-4	NA	NA	TRBV7-9	TGTGCCAGCAGCAGTGAGACTGAAATTAATGAAAAACTGTTTTTT	CASSSETEINEKLFF
TRBJ2-5	NA	NA	TRBV18	TGTGCCAGCTCACCACGAGTGGAGGGGAAAGAGACCCAGTACTTC	CASSPRVEGKETQYF
TRBJ1-2	NA	NA	TRBV6-1	TGTGCCAGCAGTGCACCGATGGACAGCCTGAACTATGGCTACACCTTC	CASSAPMDSLNYGYTF
TRBJ1-4	once	NA	TRBV30	TGTGCCTGGACCCAGCAGGGTCCTAATGAAAAACTGTTTTTT	CAWTQQGPNEKLFF
TRBJ1-2	NA	TRBD1	TRBV28	TGTGCCAGCAGTAGTACAGGGGGCTATGGCTACACCTTC	CASSSTGGYGYTF
TRBJ2-3	once	TRBD2	TRBV6-4	TGTGCCAGCAGTGACTCGGGCGGGGGTTCAGATACGCAGTATTTT	CASSDSGGGSDTQYF
TRBJ1-2	NA	TRBD1	TRBV5-6	TGTGCCAGCAGCTCCACGGACAGGGGCTATGGCTACACCTTC	CASSSTDRGYGYTF
TRBJ1-1	NA	NA	TRBV14	TGTGCCAGCAGCCAAGGAGGCCCGAACACTGAAGCTTTCTTT	CASSQGGPNTEAFF
TRBJ1-5	NA	NA	TRBV2	TGTGCCAGCAGAGAGCAGGTATATAGCAATCAGCCCCAGCATTTT	CASREQVYSNQPQHF
TRBJ2-5	NA	NA	TRBV19	TGTGCCAGTACCCGAGACTTCCTTCACCAAGAGACCCAGTACTTC	CASTRDFLHQETQYF
TRBJ1-6	NA	TRBD1	TRBV11-2	TGTGCCAGCAGCTTAGGAGGGACAGGAACCCACTTT	CASSLGGTGTHF
TRBJ1-5	NA	TRBD1	TRBV30	TGTGCCTGGACCCCCCCCTCTGGGACAGGGCGAGGCAATCAGCCCCAGCATTTT	CAWTPPSGTGRGNQPQHF
TRBJ2-2	NA	NA	TRBV6-2/TRBV6-3	TGTGCCAGCAGTTACCGACAGGGGGAGCTGTTTTTT	CASSYRQGELFF
TRBJ1-5	NA	NA	TRBV5-8	TGTGCCAGCAGCTTGGCCCCAAGAGTGGGAGGCAATCAGCCCCAGCATTTT	CASSLAPRVGGNQPQHF
TRBJ1-6	NA	TRBD1	TRBV4-1	TGCGCCAGCAGCCAGGGTGACAGGGGCTCTTCCTATAATTCACCCCTCCACTTT	CASSQGDRGSSYNSPLHF
TRBJ1-5	NA	TRBD1	TRBV19	TGTGCCAGTAGTGGGACAGGGAATTACAATCAGCCCCAGCATTTT	CASSGTGNYNQPQHF
TRBJ2-1	NA	TRBD2	TRBV27	TGTGCCAGCAGTTTCTCAGCGGGGGGTACAGGTGAGCAGTTCTTC	CASSFSAGGTGEQFF
TRBJ1-4	NA	TRBD1	TRBV12-5	TGTGCTAGTGGTTTGGTACTGATCGCCCAGGGGGCGAGGGAAAAACTGTTTTTT	CASGLVLIAQGAREKLFF
TRBJ1-2	NA	TRBD1	TRBV5-1	TGCGCCAGCACCGAGACAGGGAACTATGGCTACACCTTC	CASTETGNYGYTF
TRBJ1-2	NA	NA	TRBV7-2	TGTGCCAGCAGCTTAGACGTCAGTCGGGTGTCCCCCACTAACTATGGCTACACCTTC	CASSLDVSRVSPTNYGYTF
TRBJ1-1	NA	NA	TRBV25-1	TGTGCCAGCCGCCCTGTGGGCAGTAACACTGAAGCTTTCTTT	CASRPVGSNTEAFF